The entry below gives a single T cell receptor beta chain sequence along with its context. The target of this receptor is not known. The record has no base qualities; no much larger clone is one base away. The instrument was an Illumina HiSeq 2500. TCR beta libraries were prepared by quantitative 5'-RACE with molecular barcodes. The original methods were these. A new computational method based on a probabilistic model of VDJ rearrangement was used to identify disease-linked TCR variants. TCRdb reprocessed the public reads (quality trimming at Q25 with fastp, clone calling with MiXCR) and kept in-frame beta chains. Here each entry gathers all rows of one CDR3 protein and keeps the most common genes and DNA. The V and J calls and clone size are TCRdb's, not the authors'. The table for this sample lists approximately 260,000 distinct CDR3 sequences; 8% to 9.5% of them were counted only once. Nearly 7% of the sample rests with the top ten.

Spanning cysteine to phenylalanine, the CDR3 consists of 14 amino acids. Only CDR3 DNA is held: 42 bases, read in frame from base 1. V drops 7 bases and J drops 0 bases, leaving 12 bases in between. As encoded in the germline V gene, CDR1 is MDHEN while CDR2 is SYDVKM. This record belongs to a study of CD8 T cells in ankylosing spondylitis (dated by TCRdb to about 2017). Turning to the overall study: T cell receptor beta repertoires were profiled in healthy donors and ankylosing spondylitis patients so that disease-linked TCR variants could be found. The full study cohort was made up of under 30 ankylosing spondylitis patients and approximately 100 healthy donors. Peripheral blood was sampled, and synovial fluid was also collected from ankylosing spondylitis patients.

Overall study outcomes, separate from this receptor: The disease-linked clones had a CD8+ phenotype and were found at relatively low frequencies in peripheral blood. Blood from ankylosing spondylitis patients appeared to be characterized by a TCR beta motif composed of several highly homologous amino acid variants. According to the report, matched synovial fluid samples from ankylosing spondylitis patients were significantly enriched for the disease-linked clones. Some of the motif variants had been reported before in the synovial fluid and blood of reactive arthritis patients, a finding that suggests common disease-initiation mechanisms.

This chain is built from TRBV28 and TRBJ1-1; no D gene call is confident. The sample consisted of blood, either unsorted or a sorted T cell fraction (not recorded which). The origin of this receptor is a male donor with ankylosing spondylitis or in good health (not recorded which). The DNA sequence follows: TGTGCCAGCACCCTACCCAGTATGAACACTGAAGCTTTCTTT. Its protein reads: CASTLPSMNTEAFF.